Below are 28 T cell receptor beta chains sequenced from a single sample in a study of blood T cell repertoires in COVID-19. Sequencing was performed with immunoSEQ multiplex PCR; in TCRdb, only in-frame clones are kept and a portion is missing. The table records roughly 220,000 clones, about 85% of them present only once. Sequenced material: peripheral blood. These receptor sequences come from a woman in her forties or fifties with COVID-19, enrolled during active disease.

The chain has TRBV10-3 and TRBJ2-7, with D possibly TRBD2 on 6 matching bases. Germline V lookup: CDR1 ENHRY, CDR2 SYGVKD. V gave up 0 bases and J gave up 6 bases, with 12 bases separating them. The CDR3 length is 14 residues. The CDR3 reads CAISESTGVSEQYV. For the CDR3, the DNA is TGTGCCATCAGTGAGTCGACGGGGGTTTCCGAGCAGTACGTC.

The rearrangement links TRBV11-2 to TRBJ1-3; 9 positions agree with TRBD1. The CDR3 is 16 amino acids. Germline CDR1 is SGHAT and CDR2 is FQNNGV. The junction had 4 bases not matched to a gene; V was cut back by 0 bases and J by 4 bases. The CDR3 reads CASSLDSDRGGNTIYF. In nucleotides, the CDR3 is TGTGCCAGCAGCTTAGATAGTGACAGGGGGGGAAACACCATATATTTT.

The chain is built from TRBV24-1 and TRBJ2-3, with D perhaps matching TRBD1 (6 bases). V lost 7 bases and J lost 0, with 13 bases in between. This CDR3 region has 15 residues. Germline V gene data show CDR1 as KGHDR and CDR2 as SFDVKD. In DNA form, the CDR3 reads TGTGCCACCAGCTTCGGACAGTCTAGCACAGATACGCAGTATTTT. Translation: CATSFGQSSTDTQYF.

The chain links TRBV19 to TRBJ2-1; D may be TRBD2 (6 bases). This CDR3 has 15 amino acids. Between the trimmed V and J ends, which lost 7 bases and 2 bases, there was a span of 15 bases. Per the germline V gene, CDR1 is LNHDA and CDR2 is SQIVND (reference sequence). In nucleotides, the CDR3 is TGTGCCAGTATGCGGGGCAGGGATCCCTACAATGAGCAGTTCTTC. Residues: CASMRGRDPYNEQFF.

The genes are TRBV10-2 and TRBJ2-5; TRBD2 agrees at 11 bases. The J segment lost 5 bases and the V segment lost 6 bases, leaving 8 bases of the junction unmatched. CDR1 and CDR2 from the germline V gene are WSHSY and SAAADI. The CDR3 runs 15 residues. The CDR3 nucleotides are TGCGCCAGCAGAGATAGCGGGGGGGCTGTGGAGACCCAGTACTTC. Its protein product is CASRDSGGAVETQYF.

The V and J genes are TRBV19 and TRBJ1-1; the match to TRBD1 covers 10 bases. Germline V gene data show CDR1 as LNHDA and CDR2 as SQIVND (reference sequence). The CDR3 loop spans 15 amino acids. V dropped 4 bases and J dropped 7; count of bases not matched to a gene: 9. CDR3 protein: CASSTGQGGWSEAFF. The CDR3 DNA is TGTGCCAGTAGTACCGGACAGGGGGGGTGGAGTGAAGCTTTCTTT.

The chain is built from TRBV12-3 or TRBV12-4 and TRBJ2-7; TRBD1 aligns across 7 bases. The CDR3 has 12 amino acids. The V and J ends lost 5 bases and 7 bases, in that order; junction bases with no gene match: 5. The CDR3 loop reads CASSQGVREQYV. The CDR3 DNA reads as TGTGCCAGCAGTCAGGGGGTTCGGGAGCAGTACGTC.

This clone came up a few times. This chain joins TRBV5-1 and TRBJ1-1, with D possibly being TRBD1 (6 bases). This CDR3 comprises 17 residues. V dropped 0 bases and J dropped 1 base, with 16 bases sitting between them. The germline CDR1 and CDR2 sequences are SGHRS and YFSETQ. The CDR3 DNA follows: TGCGCCAGCAGCTTGGGGGGACAACGACCATCGAACACTGAAGCTTTCTTT. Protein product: CASSLGGQRPSNTEAFF.

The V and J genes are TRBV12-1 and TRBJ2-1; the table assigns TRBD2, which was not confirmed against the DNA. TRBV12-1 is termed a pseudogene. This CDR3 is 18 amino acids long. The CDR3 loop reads CASSPHRPLAGDNNEQFF. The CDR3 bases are TGTGCCAGCAGCCCCCATAGGCCCCTAGCGGGGGATAACAATGAGCAGTTCTTC.

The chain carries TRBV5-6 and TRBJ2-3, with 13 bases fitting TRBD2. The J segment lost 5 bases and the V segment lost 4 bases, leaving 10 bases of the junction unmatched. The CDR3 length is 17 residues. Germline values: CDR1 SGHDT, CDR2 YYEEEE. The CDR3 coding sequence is TGTGCCAGCAGCAGTTCACTAGCGGGGGGGCCAAAAGATACGCAGTATTTT. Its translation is CASSSSLAGGPKDTQYF.

The CDR3 region has the DNA TGTGCCAGTAGTATAGACAGGTGGACCTACAATGAGCAGTTCTTC. This translates into CASSIDRWTYNEQFF. The chain uses TRBV19 and TRBJ2-1; D not resolved. Germline CDR1 is LNHDA and CDR2 is SQIVND (reference sequence). V dropped 0 bases and J dropped 2 bases, with 8 bases sitting between them. The CDR3 runs to 15 residues.

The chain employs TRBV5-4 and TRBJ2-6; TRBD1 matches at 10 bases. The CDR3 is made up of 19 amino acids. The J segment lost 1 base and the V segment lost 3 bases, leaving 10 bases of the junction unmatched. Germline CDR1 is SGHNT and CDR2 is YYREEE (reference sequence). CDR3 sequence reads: CASSSSRDRGVSGANVLTF. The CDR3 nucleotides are TGTGCCAGCAGCTCCTCCCGGGACAGGGGCGTATCTGGGGCCAACGTCCTGACTTTC.

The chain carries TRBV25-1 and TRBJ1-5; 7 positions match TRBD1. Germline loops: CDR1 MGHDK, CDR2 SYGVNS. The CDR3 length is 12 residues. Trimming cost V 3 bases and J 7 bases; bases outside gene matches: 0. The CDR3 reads CASSDRGQPQHF. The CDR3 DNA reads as TGTGCCAGCAGTGACAGGGGGCAGCCCCAGCATTTT.

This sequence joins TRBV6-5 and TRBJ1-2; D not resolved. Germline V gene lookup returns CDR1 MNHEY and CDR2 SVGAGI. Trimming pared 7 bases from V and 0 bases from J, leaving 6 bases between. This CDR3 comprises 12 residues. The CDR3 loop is CASTVTNYGYTF. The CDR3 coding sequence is TGTGCCAGCACGGTAACTAACTATGGCTACACCTTC.

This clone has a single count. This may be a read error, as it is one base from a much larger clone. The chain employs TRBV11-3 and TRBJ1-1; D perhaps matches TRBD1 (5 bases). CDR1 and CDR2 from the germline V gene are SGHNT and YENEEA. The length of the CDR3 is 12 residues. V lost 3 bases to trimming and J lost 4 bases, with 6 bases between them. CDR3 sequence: CASSFGGTEAFF. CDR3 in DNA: TGTGCCAGCAGCTTCGGGGGCACTGAAGCTTTCTTT.

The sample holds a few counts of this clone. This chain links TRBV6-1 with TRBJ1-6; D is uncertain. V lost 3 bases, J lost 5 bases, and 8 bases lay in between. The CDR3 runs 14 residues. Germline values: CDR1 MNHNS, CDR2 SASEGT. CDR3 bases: TGTGCCAGCAGTGAGAGGCAGCATAATTCACCCCTCCACTTT. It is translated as CASSERQHNSPLHF.

In DNA, the CDR3 is TGTGCCAGCAGCCCGAAGGTAGGGACAGGGGACTATGGCTACACCTTC. The encoded protein is CASSPKVGTGDYGYTF. The genes are TRBV5-4 and TRBJ1-2; 10 bases fit TRBD1. The CDR3 contains 16 residues. V dropped 4 bases and J dropped 3; count of bases not matched to a gene: 9. CDR1 is SGHNT, CDR2 YYREEE, per germline (reference sequence).

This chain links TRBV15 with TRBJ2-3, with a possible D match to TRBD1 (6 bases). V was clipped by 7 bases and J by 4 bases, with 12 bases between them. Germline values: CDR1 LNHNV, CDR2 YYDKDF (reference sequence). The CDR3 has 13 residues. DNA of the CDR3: TGTGCCACCACAATAGGGGGATCAGATACGCAGTATTTT. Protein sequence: CATTIGGSDTQYF.

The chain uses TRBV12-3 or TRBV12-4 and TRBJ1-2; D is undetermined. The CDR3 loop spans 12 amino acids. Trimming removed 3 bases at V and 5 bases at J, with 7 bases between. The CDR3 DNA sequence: TGTGCCAGCAGTTTGGCGGATTATGGCTACACCTTC. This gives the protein CASSLADYGYTF.

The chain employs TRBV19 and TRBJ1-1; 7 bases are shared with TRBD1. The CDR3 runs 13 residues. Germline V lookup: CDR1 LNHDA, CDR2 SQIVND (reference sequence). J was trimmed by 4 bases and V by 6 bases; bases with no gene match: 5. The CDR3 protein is CASSLDRATEAFF. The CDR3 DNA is TGTGCCAGTAGCCTTGACAGGGCCACTGAAGCTTTCTTT.

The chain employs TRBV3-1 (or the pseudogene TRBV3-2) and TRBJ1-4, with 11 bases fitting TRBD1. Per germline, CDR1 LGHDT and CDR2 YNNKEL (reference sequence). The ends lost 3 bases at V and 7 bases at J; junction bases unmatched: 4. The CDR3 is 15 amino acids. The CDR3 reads CASSHPGTGGEKLFF. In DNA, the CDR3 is TGTGCCAGCAGCCACCCCGGGACAGGGGGTGAAAAACTGTTTTTT.

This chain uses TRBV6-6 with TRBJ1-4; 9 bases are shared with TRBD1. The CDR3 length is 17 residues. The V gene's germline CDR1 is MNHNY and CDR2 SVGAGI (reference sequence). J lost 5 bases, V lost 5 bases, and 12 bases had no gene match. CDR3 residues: CASSPLDRGRYNEKLFF. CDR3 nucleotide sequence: TGTGCCAGCAGTCCCCTCGACAGGGGGAGATACAATGAAAAACTGTTTTTT.

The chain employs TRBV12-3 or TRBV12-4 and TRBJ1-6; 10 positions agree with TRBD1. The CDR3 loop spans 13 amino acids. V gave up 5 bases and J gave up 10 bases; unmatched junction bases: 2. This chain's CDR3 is CASSGTGESPLHF. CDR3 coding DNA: TGTGCCAGCAGTGGGACAGGGGAATCACCCCTCCACTTT.

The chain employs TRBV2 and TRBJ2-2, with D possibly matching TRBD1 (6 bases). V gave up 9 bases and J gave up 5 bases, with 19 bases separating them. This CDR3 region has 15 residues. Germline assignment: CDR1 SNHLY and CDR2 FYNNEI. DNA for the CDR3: TGTGCCAGTTCGCCAGGGGCCCCGTCTACCGGGGAGCTGTTTTTT. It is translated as CASSPGAPSTGELFF.

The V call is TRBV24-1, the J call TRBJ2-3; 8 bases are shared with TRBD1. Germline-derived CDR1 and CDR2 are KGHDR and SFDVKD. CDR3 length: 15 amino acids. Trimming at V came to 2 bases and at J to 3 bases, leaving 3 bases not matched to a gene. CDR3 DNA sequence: TGTGCCACCAGTGATTACGGACAGGGAACAGATACGCAGTATTTT. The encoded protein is CATSDYGQGTDTQYF.

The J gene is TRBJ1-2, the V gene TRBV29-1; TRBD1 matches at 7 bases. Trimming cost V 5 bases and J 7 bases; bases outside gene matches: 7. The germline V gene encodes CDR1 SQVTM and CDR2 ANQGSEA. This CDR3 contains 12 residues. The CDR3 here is CSVMTGMSGYTF. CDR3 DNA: TGCAGCGTTATGACAGGGATGAGTGGCTACACCTTC.

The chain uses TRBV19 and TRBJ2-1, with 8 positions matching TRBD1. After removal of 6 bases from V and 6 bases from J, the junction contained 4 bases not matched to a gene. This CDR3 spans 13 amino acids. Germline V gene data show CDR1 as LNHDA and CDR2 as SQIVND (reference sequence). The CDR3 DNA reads TGTGCCAGTAGCCGACAGGGGCGCAATGAGCAGTTCTTC. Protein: CASSRQGRNEQFF.

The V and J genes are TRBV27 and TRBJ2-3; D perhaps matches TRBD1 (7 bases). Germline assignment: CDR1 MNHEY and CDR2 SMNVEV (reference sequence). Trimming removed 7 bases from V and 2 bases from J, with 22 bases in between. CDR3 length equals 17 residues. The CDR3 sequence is CASMRDSAAWVTDTQYF. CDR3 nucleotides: TGTGCCAGCATGCGGGACAGCGCTGCCTGGGTCACAGATACGCAGTATTTT.